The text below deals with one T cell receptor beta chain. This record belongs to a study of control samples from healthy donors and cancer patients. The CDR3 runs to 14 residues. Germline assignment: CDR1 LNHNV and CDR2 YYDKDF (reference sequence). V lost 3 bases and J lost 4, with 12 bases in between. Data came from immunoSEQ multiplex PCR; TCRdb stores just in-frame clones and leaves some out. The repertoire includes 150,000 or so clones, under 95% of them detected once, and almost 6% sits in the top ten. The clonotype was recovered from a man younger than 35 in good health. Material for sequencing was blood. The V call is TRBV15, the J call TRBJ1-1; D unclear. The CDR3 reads CATSSSPRGTEAFF. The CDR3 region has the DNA TGTGCCACCAGCAGCTCACCCCGAGGCACTGAAGCTTTCTTT.